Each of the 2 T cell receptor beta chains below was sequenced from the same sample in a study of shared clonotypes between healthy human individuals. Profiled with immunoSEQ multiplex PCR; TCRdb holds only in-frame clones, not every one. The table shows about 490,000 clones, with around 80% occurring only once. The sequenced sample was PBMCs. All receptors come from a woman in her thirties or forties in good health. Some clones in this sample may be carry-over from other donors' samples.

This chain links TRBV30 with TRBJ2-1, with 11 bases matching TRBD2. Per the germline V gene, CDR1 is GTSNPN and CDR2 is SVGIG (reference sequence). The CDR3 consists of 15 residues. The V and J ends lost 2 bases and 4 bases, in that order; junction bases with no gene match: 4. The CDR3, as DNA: TGTGCCTGGAGTCGGGGACTAGCGGCATACAATGAGCAGTTCTTC. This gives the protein CAWSRGLAAYNEQFF.

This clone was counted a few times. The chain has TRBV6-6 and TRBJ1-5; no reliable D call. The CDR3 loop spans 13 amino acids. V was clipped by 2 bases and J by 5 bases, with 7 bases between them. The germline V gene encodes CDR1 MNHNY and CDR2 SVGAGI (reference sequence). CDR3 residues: CASSYRDYQPQHF. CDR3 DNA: TGTGCCAGCAGTTACAGGGATTATCAGCCCCAGCATTTT.